One and the same sample provided the 15 T cell receptor beta chains below, sequenced in a study of beta chain features in type 1 diabetes. Expressed TCRB transcripts got sequenced, as all isolated RNA was reverse transcribed. Generated by immunoSEQ multiplex PCR, the TCRdb table keeps only in-frame clones and is missing some. The sample lists some 200,000 clones, approximately 10% occurring once. The sample consisted of central memory CD4+ T cells from blood. These receptors all stem from a man younger than 35 in good health.

About this clone: Being one base from a much bigger clone, this may be a read error. This sequence joins TRBV6-6 and TRBJ2-6; a weak D match, TRBD1 (5 bases). The CDR3 loop spans 15 amino acids. Germline CDR1 reads MNHNY; CDR2 reads SVGAGI (reference sequence). The CDR3 nucleotides are TGTGCCAGCAGCCCCAGGGTCTCTGAGGCCAACGTCCTGACTTTC. Its translation: CASSPRVSEANVLTF.

This chain links TRBV5-1 with TRBJ2-7; D ambiguous. CDR3 length equals 12 residues. Germline CDR1 SGHRS, CDR2 YFSETQ. V was pared by 0 bases and J by 5 bases, with 6 bases between. The DNA for the CDR3 is TGCGCCAGCAGCTTGGAGACGGACGAGCAGTACTTC. Its translation: CASSLETDEQYF. The entire variable domain, with the rest obtained from reference TRBV5-1 and TRBJ2-7, is as follows: KAGVTQTPRYLIKTRGQQVTLSCSPISGHRSVSWYQQTPGQGLQFLFEYFSETQRNKGNFPGRFSGRQFSNSRSEMNVSTLELGDSALYLCASSLETDEQYFGPGTRLTVT.

This clone was observed a handful of times. This sample includes further DNA sequences coding for the same CDR3. This chain joins TRBV29-1 and TRBJ1-2; 10 bases are a match to TRBD1. J lost 3 bases, V lost 7 bases, and 2 bases had no gene match. CDR3 length: 12 amino acids. CDR1 is SQVTM and CDR2 is ANQGSEA in the germline V gene. CDR3 DNA sequence: TGCAGCGGCGGACAGGGGGACTATGGCTACACCTTC. Protein: CSGGQGDYGYTF.

The chain uses TRBV10-3 and TRBJ2-7; D not certain. This CDR3 spans 12 amino acids. V was cut by 5 bases and J by 12 bases, with 17 bases left in between. Germline V lookup: CDR1 ENHRY, CDR2 SYGVKD. This chain's CDR3 is CAISPADARMYF. CDR3 DNA: TGTGCCATCAGTCCCGCGGACGCCAGGATGTACTTC.

This sequence joins TRBV7-2 and TRBJ1-2, with D uncertain. The V and J ends lost 5 bases and 3 bases respectively, with 10 bases between them. Germline lookup yields CDR1 SGHTA and CDR2 FQGNSA. The CDR3 spans 13 residues. This CDR3 is CASSPIPHYGYTF. For the CDR3, the DNA is TGTGCCAGCAGCCCGATCCCCCACTATGGCTACACCTTC.

This clone has only a few counts. J is TRBJ2-7 and V is TRBV28; 9 nucleotides line up with TRBD2. CDR1 and CDR2 from the germline V gene are MDHEN and SYDVKM. This CDR3 spans 22 amino acids. With 4 bases clipped from V and 4 bases from J, the junction kept 29 bases outside the gene matches. In DNA form, the CDR3 reads TGTGCCAGCAGTTCATACGAAAAAAGAATCGTATGGGCTAGCGGGAAAAAGTACGAGCAGTACTTC. It specifies CASSSYEKRIVWASGKKYEQYF.

This clone was observed at least ten times. This chain links TRBV30 with TRBJ2-7; D possibly uses TRBD1 or TRBD2 (5 bases each). The germline gives CDR1 GTSNPN, CDR2 SVGIG (reference sequence). The CDR3 runs to 13 residues. V lost 2 bases, J lost 4 bases, and 12 bases lay in between. For the CDR3, the DNA is TGTGCCTGGAGTTTGGGGACGGATTACGAGCAGTACTTC. Protein sequence: CAWSLGTDYEQYF.

This clone has only a few counts. The chain carries TRBV30 and TRBJ1-1, with D possibly matching TRBD1 (6 bases). V lost 3 bases to trimming and J lost 0 bases, with 11 bases between them. CDR1 GTSNPN and CDR2 SVGIG come from the germline V gene (reference sequence). This CDR3 is built from 14 residues. CDR3 region: CAWRTWGLNTEAFF. The CDR3 bases are TGTGCCTGGAGAACGTGGGGGCTGAACACTGAAGCTTTCTTT.

This clone was seen many times. The chain has TRBV4-3 and TRBJ2-7; D gene unclear. V dropped 0 bases and J dropped 3 bases, with 12 bases sitting between them. Germline V gene data show CDR1 as LGHNA and CDR2 as YSLEER. CDR3 length: 15 amino acids. The CDR3 sequence: CASSQDVARNYEQYF. The CDR3, as DNA: TGCGCCAGCAGCCAAGATGTCGCAAGAAACTACGAGCAGTACTTC.

V is TRBV30 and J is TRBJ2-2, with 9 bases that match TRBD2. Per the germline V gene, CDR1 is GTSNPN and CDR2 is SVGIG (reference sequence). J was trimmed by 6 bases and V by 3 bases; bases with no gene match: 2. The length of the CDR3 is 13 residues. The CDR3 reads CAWRLAGAGELFF. CDR3 nucleotides: TGTGCCTGGAGATTAGCGGGAGCCGGGGAGCTGTTTTTT.

This clone was observed a handful of times. The chain links TRBV6-5 to TRBJ2-7, with no clear D. The CDR3 covers 16 residues. Looked up from germline, CDR1 is MNHEY and CDR2 is SVGAGI. The ends were cut back, 1 base at V and 1 base at J, with 14 bases in the middle. This CDR3 reads CASSYFRTEYSYEQYF. CDR3 DNA sequence: TGTGCCAGCAGTTACTTTAGGACGGAATATTCCTACGAGCAGTACTTC.

The CDR3 bases are TGCAGCGTACTCCGGAGGGATGAGCAGTTCTTC. It translates to CSVLRRDEQFF. This chain joins TRBV29-1 and TRBJ2-1, with D possibly matching TRBD2 (6 bases). V was trimmed by 6 bases and J by 8 bases, leaving 11 bases between them. This CDR3 has 11 amino acids. In germline, CDR1 is SQVTM, CDR2 ANQGSEA.

The chain links TRBV5-1 to TRBJ2-3, with 12 bases fitting TRBD2. Germline trimming cut 4 bases from V and 4 bases from J; bases unmatched to any gene: 7. The CDR3 has 16 residues. CDR1 is SGHRS and CDR2 is YFSETQ in the germline V gene. CDR3 sequence reads: CASSPLTSGRPDTQYF. The CDR3, as DNA: TGCGCCAGCAGCCCGTTGACTAGCGGGAGACCAGATACGCAGTATTTT.

V and J are TRBV9 and TRBJ2-7; perhaps TRBD2 as D (6 bases). The CDR3 runs 14 residues. Deletions cut 0 bases from V and 6 bases from J, with 13 bases between. The germline V gene encodes CDR1 SGDLS and CDR2 YYNGEE. This CDR3 reads CASSVVGEAGEQYF. CDR3 in DNA: TGTGCCAGCAGCGTAGTAGGGGAGGCGGGCGAGCAGTACTTC.

The V call is TRBV9, the J call TRBJ2-5, with TRBD2 matching 13 bases. With 0 bases clipped from V and 3 bases from J, the junction kept 5 bases outside the gene matches. The CDR3 runs 17 residues. Germline loops: CDR1 SGDLS, CDR2 YYNGEE. CDR3 in DNA: TGTGCCAGCAGCGTAGGCTTGGGACTAGCGGGAAAAGAGACCCAGTACTTC. It codes for CASSVGLGLAGKETQYF.